A selection of T cell receptor beta chains follows, all from one sample in a study of CD8 T cells in Susac syndrome. Each CDR3 protein is one row after TCRdb ran MiXCR on the immunoSEQ multiplex PCR reads. Among 100,000 to 150,000 distinct CDR3 sequences listed, approximately 96% were seen once. Sequencing was carried out using CD8+ T cells from PBMCs. These receptors all stem from a human donor with Susac syndrome. Both conserved end residues are part of each CDR3. Fields, in order: J gene, V gene, D gene, clone size, CDR3 protein, CDR3 DNA. The D gene is left open where the match is weak. Clone size, where shown, is once, few, many, or a class for clones that have expanded.

TRBJ2-1,TRBV2,-,-,CASTGGPSYNEQFF,TGTGCCAGCACCGGGGGTCCCTCCTACAATGAGCAGTTCTTC
TRBJ2-2,TRBV6-4,TRBD2,-,CASSDSRGGADTGELFF,TGTGCCAGCAGTGACTCACGCGGGGGGGCAGACACCGGGGAGCTGTTTTTT
TRBJ1-6,TRBV5-1,-,-,CASSYTGISNSPLHF,TGCGCCAGCAGCTACACAGGGATTTCGAATTCACCCCTCCACTTT
TRBJ2-3,TRBV12-3/TRBV12-4,-,-,CASSTRNMIDTQYF,TGTGCCAGCAGTACGAGGAATATGATTGATACGCAGTATTTT
TRBJ1-4,TRBV27,-,-,CASSDLLGDDEKLFF,TGTGCCAGCAGTGATTTGCTTGGCGACGATGAAAAACTGTTTTTT
TRBJ1-1,TRBV6-5,TRBD1,-,CASSPTTGMNTEAFF,TGTGCCAGCAGCCCGACGACAGGGATGAACACTGAAGCTTTCTTT
TRBJ2-1,TRBV29-1,TRBD2,-,CSVGLAGDTYNEQFF,TGCAGCGTTGGACTAGCGGGAGATACCTACAATGAGCAGTTCTTC
TRBJ1-2,TRBV6-2/TRBV6-3,-,-,CATRPGSETGGYTF,TGTGCCACAAGACCAGGGTCAGAGACTGGTGGCTACACCTTC
TRBJ2-7,TRBV7-6,TRBD1,-,CASSRTGPWEQYF,TGTGCCAGCAGCCGGACAGGACCCTGGGAGCAGTACTTC
TRBJ1-3,TRBV19,-,-,CATNPGAGNTIYF,TGTGCCACAAACCCAGGGGCTGGAAACACCATATATTTT
TRBJ2-7,TRBV6-2/TRBV6-3,-,-,CASSYQGLPQYF,TGTGCCAGCAGTTACCAGGGGCTACCGCAGTACTTC
TRBJ2-3,TRBV30,-,-,CAWSLGSTDTQYF,TGTGCCTGGAGTCTTGGCAGCACAGATACGCAGTATTTT
TRBJ2-7,TRBV29-1,TRBD2,-,CSVELAGVEQYF,TGCAGCGTTGAACTAGCGGGAGTCGAGCAGTACTTC
TRBJ2-5,TRBV30,-,-,CAWSGQGVSETQYF,TGTGCCTGGAGTGGTCAGGGTGTCTCAGAGACCCAGTACTTC
TRBJ2-7,TRBV12-3/TRBV12-4,-,-,CASSSFDYEQYF,TGTGCCAGCAGTTCCTTCGACTACGAGCAGTACTTC
TRBJ1-1,TRBV5-6,-,-,CASSLVSDTEAFF,TGTGCCAGCAGCTTGGTTTCGGACACTGAAGCTTTCTTT
TRBJ2-2,TRBV25-1,-,-,CASRGTTNTGELFF,TGTGCCAGCAGGGGGACAACGAACACCGGGGAGCTGTTTTTT
TRBJ2-5,TRBV12-3/TRBV12-4,-,once,CASSFSFLQETQYF,TGTGCCAGCAGTTTTAGTTTTCTTCAAGAGACCCAGTACTTC
TRBJ2-1,TRBV10-3,-,-,CAISGEPYNEQFF,TGTGCCATCTCCGGCGAGCCCTACAATGAGCAGTTCTTC